This T cell receptor beta chain is drawn from a study of shared clonotypes between healthy human individuals. The repertoire was sequenced with immunoSEQ multiplex PCR; TCRdb's copy has only in-frame clones and lacks some. Of roughly 530,000 clones in the sample, 90% to 96% are singletons; the top ten hold 0.055% to 0.075%. V was shortened by 1 base and J by 2 bases, with 14 bases between the two germline ends. The CDR3 is made up of 16 amino acids. CDR1 SGHRS and CDR2 YFSETQ come from the germline V gene. V is TRBV5-1 and J is TRBJ2-3; D is ambiguous. The sample taken for sequencing was naive CD4+ T cells sorted from blood. Subset described: CD45RA+ positively selected. The receptor was derived from a woman in her 30s in good health. The CDR3 sequence: CASSLFGDTFTDTQYF. DNA of the CDR3: TGCGCCAGCAGCTTGTTCGGAGACACTTTCACAGATACGCAGTATTTT.